This T cell receptor (beta chain) comes out of a study of early T cells in non-severe SARS-CoV-2 infection. One entry per CDR3 protein results from TCRdb running MiXCR on the 5' RACE reads. The data show approximately 30,000 distinct CDR3 sequences, about 5.3% seen once. Specimen: whole blood. The sequence came from an adult who was a healthcare worker with PCR-confirmed SARS-CoV-2 infection or an uninfected control (not recorded which).

In DNA form, the CDR3 reads TGTGCCAGCAGCTTCCGGCGGGGGCTAGAGCAGTACTTC. Its protein product is CASSFRRGLEQYF. The chain couples TRBV7-3 to TRBJ2-7; the D gene is possibly TRBD2 (7 bases). Trimming pared 3 bases from V and 7 bases from J, leaving 13 bases between. CDR3 length equals 13 residues. Germline V CDR1 and CDR2: SGHTA, FQGTGA.